This T cell receptor beta chain emerged from a study of Ad26.COV2.S vaccination and SARS-CoV-2 variants. Sequencing used immunoSEQ multiplex PCR; TCRdb keeps in-frame clones, though not all of them. The sample consists of approximately 450,000 clones, around 90% of them appearing once. Treatment noted: roughly 19 received Ad26.COV2.S at low or high dose, single or two shots; 5 received placebo; per-sample allocation not given. Sample collection was performed on day 63 after the first vaccine or placebo injection. The source of this sequence is a person aged 18-65 years who received the Ad26.COV2.S COVID-19 vaccine or a placebo. This sample comprised peripheral blood, obtained in a trial of Ad26.COV2.S vaccine versus placebo.

CDR3 protein: CASSQQGQLNEKLFF. CDR3 nucleotide sequence: TGTGCCAGCAGCCAACAGGGACAGTTGAATGAAAAACTGTTTTTT. The chain employs TRBV14 and TRBJ1-4; 7 positions match TRBD1. With V trimmed by 2 bases and J by 5 bases, 5 bases remained unmatched. Germline-derived CDR1 and CDR2 are SGHDN and FVKESK. The CDR3 is made up of 15 amino acids.